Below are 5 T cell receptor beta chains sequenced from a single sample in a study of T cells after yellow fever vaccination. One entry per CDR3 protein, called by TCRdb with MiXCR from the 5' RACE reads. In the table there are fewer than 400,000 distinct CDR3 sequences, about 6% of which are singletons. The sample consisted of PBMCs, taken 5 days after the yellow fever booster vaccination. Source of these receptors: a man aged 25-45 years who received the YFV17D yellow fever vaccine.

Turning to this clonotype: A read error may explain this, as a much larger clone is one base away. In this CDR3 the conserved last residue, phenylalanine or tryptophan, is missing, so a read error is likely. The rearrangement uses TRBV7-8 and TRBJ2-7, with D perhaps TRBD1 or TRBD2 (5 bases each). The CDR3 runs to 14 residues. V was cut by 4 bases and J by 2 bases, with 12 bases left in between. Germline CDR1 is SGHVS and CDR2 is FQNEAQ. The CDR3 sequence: CASSSGSGPYEQYS. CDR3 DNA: TGTGCCAGCAGCTCAGGGTCGGGGCCCTACGAGCAGTACTCC.

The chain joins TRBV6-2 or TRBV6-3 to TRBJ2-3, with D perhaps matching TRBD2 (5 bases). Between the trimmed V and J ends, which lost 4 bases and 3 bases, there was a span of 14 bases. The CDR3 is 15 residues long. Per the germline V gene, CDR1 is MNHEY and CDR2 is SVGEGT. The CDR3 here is CASSSPPTGTDTQYF. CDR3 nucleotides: TGTGCCAGCAGTTCTCCCCCGACGGGGACAGATACGCAGTATTTT.

CDR3 loop: CASSLAGMYEQYF. The CDR3 DNA sequence: TGCGCCAGCAGCTTGGCAGGGATGTACGAGCAGTACTTC. V and J are TRBV5-1 and TRBJ2-7, with TRBD1 as a possible D gene (5 bases). The CDR3 extends over 13 amino acids. Trimming left V 0 bases short and J 4 bases short, with 8 bases between. CDR1 SGHRS and CDR2 YFSETQ come from the germline V gene.

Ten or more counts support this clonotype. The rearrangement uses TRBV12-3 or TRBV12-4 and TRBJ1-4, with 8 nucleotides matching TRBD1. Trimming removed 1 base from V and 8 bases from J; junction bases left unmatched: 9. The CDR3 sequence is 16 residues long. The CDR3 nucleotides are TGTGCCAGCAGTTTAGGGACAGGGAAACCGGACGAAAAACTGTTTTTT. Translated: CASSLGTGKPDEKLFF.

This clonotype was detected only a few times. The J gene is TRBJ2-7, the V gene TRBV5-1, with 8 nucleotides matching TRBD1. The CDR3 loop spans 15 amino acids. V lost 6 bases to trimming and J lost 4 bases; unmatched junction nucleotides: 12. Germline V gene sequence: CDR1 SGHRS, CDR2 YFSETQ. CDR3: CASKISRGPLYEQYF. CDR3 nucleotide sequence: TGCGCCAGCAAGATTAGCAGGGGGCCTTTGTACGAGCAGTACTTC.